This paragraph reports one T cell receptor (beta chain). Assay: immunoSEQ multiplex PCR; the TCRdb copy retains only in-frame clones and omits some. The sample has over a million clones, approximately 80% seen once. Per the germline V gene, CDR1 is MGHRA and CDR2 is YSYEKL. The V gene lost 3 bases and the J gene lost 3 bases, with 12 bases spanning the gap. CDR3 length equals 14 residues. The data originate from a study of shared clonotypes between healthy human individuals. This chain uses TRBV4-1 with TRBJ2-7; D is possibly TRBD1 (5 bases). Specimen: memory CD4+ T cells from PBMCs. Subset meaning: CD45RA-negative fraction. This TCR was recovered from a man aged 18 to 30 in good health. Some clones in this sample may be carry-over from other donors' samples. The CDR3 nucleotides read TGCGCCAGCAGCCATCCGGCAGGGTACTACGAGCAGTACTTC. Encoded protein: CASSHPAGYYEQYF.